A selection of T cell receptor beta chains follows, all from one sample in a study of response to subunit inactivated influenza vaccine. TCRdb processed the RT-PCR reads anew with MiXCR; each CDR3 protein has one entry. The data contain approximately 500,000 distinct CDR3 sequences, approximately 13% of them singletons. Sequenced here: PBMCs from blood, sampled about 40 days after vaccination. All receptors derive from a man aged 50-59 years who received an inactivated influenza vaccine. Each CDR3 is given with its conserved first and last residue. The D gene is left open where the match is weak. A row's size may be missing; if present it is once, few, many or a size class.

clone_size j_call v_call d_call cdr3_aa cdr3_nt
NA TRBJ1-1 TRBV5-1 NA CASMRQLNTEAFF TGCGCCAGCATGCGCCAGCTGAACACTGAAGCTTTCTTT
many TRBJ1-4 TRBV20-1 TRBD1 CSAGGAGEKLFF TGCAGCGCAGGGGGCGCAGGGGAAAAACTGTTTTTT
NA TRBJ2-2 TRBV7-3 NA CASSLQVPGELFF TGTGCCAGCAGCTTACAGGTTCCCGGGGAGCTGTTTTTT
NA TRBJ2-1 TRBV5-6 NA CASSKPIQGRWGEEQFF TGTGCCAGCAGCAAACCCATACAGGGAAGGTGGGGGGAGGAGCAGTTCTTC
NA TRBJ2-1 TRBV14 TRBD2 CASSQVPGLAGLNEQFF TGTGCCAGCAGCCAAGTACCAGGACTAGCGGGGCTCAATGAGCAGTTCTTC
NA TRBJ2-1 TRBV5-1 TRBD2 CASSLSAWSGGRGNEQFF TGCGCCAGCAGCTTATCTGCCTGGTCCGGCGGGAGGGGCAATGAGCAGTTCTTC
NA TRBJ2-1 TRBV6-5 NA CASSSLAGKNEQFF TGTGCCAGCAGTTCCCTGGCAGGGAAGAATGAGCAGTTCTTC
few TRBJ2-6 TRBV5-6 NA CASSLFGANVLTF TGTGCCAGCAGCTTGTTCGGGGCCAACGTCCTGACTTTC
NA TRBJ2-5 TRBV6-5 NA CASSYTGWGGETQYF TGTGCCAGCAGTTACACAGGGTGGGGGGGAGAGACCCAGTACTTC
NA TRBJ2-7 TRBV28 NA CASSFRLGGTTSYEQYF TGTGCCAGCAGTTTTAGGTTAGGGGGGACCACTTCCTACGAGCAGTACTTC
NA TRBJ1-6 TRBV6-1 NA CASSTRGSYNSPLHF TGTGCCAGCAGTACCCGTGGCTCCTATAATTCACCCCTCCACTTT
NA TRBJ2-7 TRBV20-1 TRBD2 CSARGSTSGGSYEQYF TGCAGTGCTAGAGGTTCGACTAGCGGGGGTTCCTACGAGCAGTACTTC
few TRBJ2-5 TRBV7-8 NA CASSGGQQETQYF TGTGCCAGCAGCGGCGGACAGCAAGAGACCCAGTACTTC
NA TRBJ2-1 TRBV3-1 TRBD2 CASSQDIGLAPTYNEQFF TGTGCCAGCAGCCAAGATATAGGACTAGCGCCCACTTACAATGAGCAGTTCTTC
many TRBJ2-7 TRBV7-2 TRBD1 CASRDPGQLYEQYF TGTGCCAGCAGAGATCCGGGACAGCTCTACGAGCAGTACTTC
NA TRBJ2-7 TRBV27 NA CASSLGGYDYEQYF TGTGCCAGCAGTTTAGGGGGATACGATTACGAGCAGTACTTC
many TRBJ1-5 TRBV12-3/TRBV12-4 NA CASSLDSPSNQPQHF TGTGCCAGCAGTTTGGACAGCCCTAGCAATCAGCCCCAGCATTTT
NA TRBJ2-7 TRBV9 NA CASSVEEVGTYEQYF TGTGCCAGCAGCGTAGAGGAAGTCGGTACCTACGAGCAGTACTTC